This TCR beta chain was retrieved from a study of identical twins. Trimming cost V 4 bases and J 2 bases, with 14 bases left between them. CDR1 SGHDT and CDR2 YYEEEE come from the germline V gene. This CDR3 has 15 amino acids. One entry per CDR3 protein results from TCRdb running MiXCR on the 5' RACE reads. Of 450,000 or so distinct CDR3 sequences listed, 11% to 15% are singletons. Everyone who donated was a healthy Caucasian. The same sample was also studied in work on yellow fever vaccine responses in identical twins.

Sequenced material: CD4+ T cells sorted from blood. The TCR originated in a young woman in good health. The gene calls are TRBV5-6 and TRBJ2-3, with D unclear. CDR3 nucleotides: TGTGCCAGCAGCCGCCTCGTTCCATACACAGATACGCAGTATTTT. Protein sequence: CASSRLVPYTDTQYF. Full variable domain (rest looked up from reference TRBV5-6 and TRBJ2-3): DAGVTQSPTHLIKTRGQQVTLRCSPKSGHDTVSWYQQALGQGPQFIFQYYEEEERQRGNFPDRFSGHQFPNYSSELNVNALLLGDSALYLCASSRLVPYTDTQYFGPGTRLTVL.